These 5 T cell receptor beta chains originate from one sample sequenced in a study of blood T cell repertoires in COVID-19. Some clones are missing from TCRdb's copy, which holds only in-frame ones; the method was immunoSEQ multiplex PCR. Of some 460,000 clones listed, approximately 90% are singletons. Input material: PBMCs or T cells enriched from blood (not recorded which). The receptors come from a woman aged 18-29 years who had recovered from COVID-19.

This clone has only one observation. CDR3 in amino acids: CASSLLAGEWAEAFF. DNA for the CDR3: TGCGCCAGCAGCTTGCTCGCAGGGGAATGGGCTGAAGCTTTCTTT. This chain connects TRBV5-1 to TRBJ1-1; weak D call: TRBD1 (6 bases). V was clipped by 1 base and J by 6 bases, with 16 bases between them. The CDR3 has 15 residues. CDR1 and CDR2 from the germline V gene are SGHRS and YFSETQ. The full variable domain, completed using reference TRBV5-1 and TRBJ1-1, is KAGVTQTPRYLIKTRGQQVTLSCSPISGHRSVSWYQQTPGQGLQFLFEYFSETQRNKGNFPGRFSGRQFSNSRSEMNVSTLELGDSALYLCASSLLAGEWAEAFFGQGTRLTVV.

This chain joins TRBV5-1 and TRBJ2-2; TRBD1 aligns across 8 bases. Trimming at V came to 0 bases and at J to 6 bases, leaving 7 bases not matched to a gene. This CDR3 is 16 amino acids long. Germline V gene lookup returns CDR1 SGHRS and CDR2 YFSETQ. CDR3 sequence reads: CASSLGRQGAAGELFF. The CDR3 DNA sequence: TGCGCCAGCAGCTTGGGGCGGCAGGGGGCGGCCGGGGAGCTGTTTTTT. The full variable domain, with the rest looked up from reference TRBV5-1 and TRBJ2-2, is KAGVTQTPRYLIKTRGQQVTLSCSPISGHRSVSWYQQTPGQGLQFLFEYFSETQRNKGNFPGRFSGRQFSNSRSEMNVSTLELGDSALYLCASSLGRQGAAGELFFGEGSRLTVL.

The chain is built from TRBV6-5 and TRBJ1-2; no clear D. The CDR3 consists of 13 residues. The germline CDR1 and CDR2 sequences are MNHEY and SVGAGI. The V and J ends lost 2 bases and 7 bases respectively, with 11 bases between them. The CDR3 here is CASSYAALSGYTF. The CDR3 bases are TGTGCCAGCAGTTACGCGGCCTTAAGTGGCTACACCTTC.

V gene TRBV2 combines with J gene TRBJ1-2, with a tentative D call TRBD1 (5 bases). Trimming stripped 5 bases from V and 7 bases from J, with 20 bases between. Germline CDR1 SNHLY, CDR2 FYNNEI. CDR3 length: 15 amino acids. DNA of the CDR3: TGTGCCAGCAGTTCCCACCCTAATCAGGGTGCTGGCTACACCTTC. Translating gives CASSSHPNQGAGYTF.

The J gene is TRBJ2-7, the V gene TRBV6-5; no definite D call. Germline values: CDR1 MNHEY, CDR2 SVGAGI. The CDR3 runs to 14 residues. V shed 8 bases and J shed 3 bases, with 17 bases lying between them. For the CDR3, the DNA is TGTGCCAGCCCTGGCGGCGAGCCGTACTACGAGCAGTACTTC. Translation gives CASPGGEPYYEQYF.